This T cell receptor beta chain was recorded in a study of a mutant IDH1 vaccine in newly diagnosed glioma. Overall study: Mean patient age was roughly 43 years; 62.5% were male and about 40% female. Beforehand, treatment had been radiotherapy, temozolomide, or both; the majority received both. Findings of the study overall: Overall, 93.3% of patients had vaccine-induced immune responses.

This clone has a single count. The antigen remains unidentified. Sequencing used immunoSEQ multiplex PCR; TCRdb keeps in-frame clones, though not all of them. Among around 30,000 clones listed, about 80% were seen once. Time point meaning: baseline, week 1 (first vaccination visit). Treatment defined: pre-vaccination baseline after standard-of-care therapy. Each donor presented with a new WHO grade 3 or 4 astrocytoma that tested IDH1-mutant and showed ATRX loss. Losses at the gene ends were 0 bases for V and 10 bases for J; bases not matched to a gene: 4. The germline V gene has CDR1 MGHRA and CDR2 YSYEKL. The CDR3 loop spans 16 amino acids.

The rearrangement uses TRBV4-1 and TRBJ2-1; TRBD2 aligns across 15 bases. This TCR came from a man aged 45-65 years with glioma. Some clones in this sample may be carry-over from other donors' samples. Specimen: peripheral blood mononuclear cells (PBMCs), collected from a glioma patient treated with radiotherapy, temozolomide or both. CDR3 DNA: TGCGCCAGCAGCCAAGAGGGACTAGCGGGAGGAAGGGAGCAGTTCTTC. Translation: CASSQEGLAGGREQFF.